The 23 T cell receptor beta chains listed next were all sequenced from one sample in a study of cytomegalovirus exposure and HLA in healthy donors. The PCR ran on 60 Vbeta and 13 Jbeta primers. Libraries were prepared by immunoSEQ multiplex PCR; TCRdb keeps only in-frame clonotypes and omits some of them. The data show about 98,000 clones, 83% seen once. What was sequenced was PBMCs. These receptors came from a man aged 40-49 years in good health and CMV-seronegative.

About this clone itself: Germline is not matched at one junction end, which may reflect a read error. The chain has TRBV7-9 and TRBJ2-1; D not certain. Germline values: CDR1 SEHNR, CDR2 FQNEAQ (reference sequence). This CDR3 region has 14 residues. CDR3 sequence reads: CSSSPLEPYNEQFF. CDR3 coding DNA: TGTTCCAGCAGCCCCCTGGAGCCGTACAATGAGCAGTTCTTC.

DNA for the CDR3: TGTGCCAGCAGCACCCAGACAGGTAACAATGAGCAGTTCTTC. Its protein product is CASSTQTGNNEQFF. The V and J genes are TRBV9 and TRBJ2-1; a possible D gene is TRBD1 (6 bases). CDR3 length equals 14 residues. Per germline, CDR1 SGDLS and CDR2 YYNGEE. Trimming removed 4 bases at V and 5 bases at J, with 13 bases between.

The V and J genes are TRBV7-9 and TRBJ2-7, with TRBD2 matching 13 bases. Unmatched junction bases numbered 10, after V lost 4 bases and J lost 7 bases. The length of the CDR3 is 16 residues. Germline CDR1 and CDR2: SEHNR and FQNEAQ (reference sequence). The CDR3 loop is CASSSPAGTSGEEQYF. The CDR3 DNA is TGTGCCAGCAGCTCTCCCGCCGGGACTAGCGGGGAGGAGCAGTACTTC.

This clone showed up just once. The J gene is TRBJ2-1, the V gene TRBV10-1, with D tentatively TRBD1 (6 bases). Germline-derived CDR1 and CDR2 are WNHNN and SYGVQD (reference sequence). Trimming removed 2 bases from V and 7 bases from J, with 9 bases in between. The CDR3 sequence is 13 residues long. The CDR3 nucleotides are TGCGCCAGCAGTGAGGGCAGGGGAAATGAGCAGTTCTTC. It encodes CASSEGRGNEQFF.

The CDR3 sequence: CASSPGGSGFSEQYF. CDR3 bases: TGTGCCAGCAGCCCTGGTGGTAGCGGTTTTTCGGAGCAGTACTTC. The rearrangement joins TRBV5-4 to TRBJ2-7, with TRBD2 as a possible D gene (6 bases). Between the trimmed V and J ends, which lost 4 bases and 7 bases, there was a span of 21 bases. The CDR3 has 15 residues. Germline V gene lookup returns CDR1 SGHNT and CDR2 YYREEE (reference sequence).

The chain has TRBV5-5 and TRBJ2-7; TRBD1 is a possible D gene (5 bases). CDR1 SGHKS and CDR2 YYEKEE come from the germline V gene (reference sequence). Trimming removed 4 bases from V and 7 bases from J, with 18 bases in between. The CDR3 extends over 14 amino acids. The chain's CDR3 is CASSPVVGAWEQYF. CDR3 coding DNA: TGTGCCAGCAGCCCCGTTGTTGGGGCCTGGGAGCAGTACTTC.

V is TRBV7-9 and J is TRBJ1-6; D remains unclear. V was shortened by 5 bases and J by 0 bases, with 11 bases between the two germline ends. Germline V gene data show CDR1 as SEHNR and CDR2 as FQNEAQ (reference sequence). This CDR3 has 16 amino acids. The CDR3 DNA is TGTGCCAGCAGCCACGACTCAAGCTCCTATAATTCACCCCTCCACTTT. Translation: CASSHDSSSYNSPLHF.

The V and J genes are TRBV27 and TRBJ1-1, with D maybe TRBD1 (6 bases). CDR1 and CDR2 (germline): MNHEY, SMNVEV (reference sequence). The CDR3 consists of 15 residues. Between the trimmed V and J ends, which lost 2 bases and 0 bases, there was a span of 10 bases. CDR3 in DNA: TGTGCCAGCAGTTTAACCCAGGGGATGAACACTGAAGCTTTCTTT. As protein: CASSLTQGMNTEAFF.

The chain carries TRBV25-1 and TRBJ2-1; D may be TRBD1 (5 bases). The V end lost 2 bases, the J end lost 0 bases, and 11 bases lay between the germline ends. The CDR3 spans 16 residues. Germline CDR1 MGHDK, CDR2 SYGVNS. In DNA, the CDR3 is TGTGCCAGCAGTGAAGCTGACAGACTCTCCTACAATGAGCAGTTCTTC. Amino acids: CASSEADRLSYNEQFF. Full variable domain (rest looked up from reference TRBV25-1 and TRBJ2-1): EADIYQTPRYLVIGTGKKITLECSQTMGHDKMYWYQQDPGMELHLIHYSYGVNSTEKGDLSSESTVSRIRTEHFPLTLESARPSHTSQYLCASSEADRLSYNEQFFGPGTRLTVL.

The chain links TRBV7-2 to TRBJ1-4; 11 bases are a match to TRBD1. Germline V gene data show CDR1 as SGHTA and CDR2 as FQGNSA. This CDR3 comprises 17 residues. V trimming: 6 bases; J trimming: 2 bases; junction bases outside the gene matches: 8. The CDR3 sequence is CASRRTGGYRTNEKLFF. The CDR3 DNA reads TGTGCCAGCAGGCGGACAGGGGGCTACAGGACTAATGAAAAACTGTTTTTT. Drawing the rest from reference TRBV7-2 and TRBJ1-4, the complete variable domain is GAGVSQSPSNKVTEKGKDVELRCDPISGHTALYWYRQSLGQGLEFLIYFQGNSAPDKSGLPSDRFSAERTGGSVSTLTIQRTQQEDSAVYLCASRRTGGYRTNEKLFFGSGTQLSVL.

This rearrangement joins TRBV4-1 to TRBJ2-3; 7 positions agree with TRBD2. Germline V gives CDR1 MGHRA, CDR2 YSYEKL. The CDR3 has 19 residues. V was pared by 2 bases and J by 1 base, with 15 bases of the junction left unmatched. DNA for the CDR3: TGCGCCAGCAGCCAACCTCACTCCGAGATGGCGGGGGGCACAGATACGCAGTATTTT. It yields the protein CASSQPHSEMAGGTDTQYF.

The chain is built from TRBV29-1 and TRBJ1-1; no definite D call. Trimming took off 3 bases at V and 7 bases at J, with 15 bases between the two ends. Germline assignment: CDR1 SQVTM and CDR2 ANQGSEA. The CDR3 is made up of 13 amino acids. The CDR3 here is CSVDAARSGEAFF. In DNA, the CDR3 is TGCAGCGTTGATGCTGCCCGCTCAGGTGAAGCTTTCTTT.

This sequence joins TRBV27 and TRBJ2-3; D unclear. Germline V gene lookup returns CDR1 MNHEY and CDR2 SMNVEV (reference sequence). With 1 base removed from V and 2 bases from J, the gap between germline ends came to 13 bases. This CDR3 is 16 amino acids long. The CDR3 DNA is TGTGCCAGCAGTTTATATCCTGGAGAAATCACAGATACGCAGTATTTT. As protein: CASSLYPGEITDTQYF.

The CDR3, as DNA: TGTGCCAGCTCACCGGGACAGGGGACCCCCTACGAGCAGTACTTC. Translated, it gives CASSPGQGTPYEQYF. The V call is TRBV18, the J call TRBJ2-7; 10 positions match TRBD1. This CDR3 has 15 amino acids. The V and J ends lost 3 bases and 2 bases, in that order; junction bases with no gene match: 4. The germline V gene encodes CDR1 KGHSH and CDR2 LQKENI.

V and J are TRBV6-5 and TRBJ2-1; possibly TRBD1 for D (6 bases). V lost 4 bases and J 0 bases, leaving 7 bases between the germline ends. CDR1 is MNHEY and CDR2 is SVGAGI in the germline V gene. The CDR3 totals 14 residues. CDR3 sequence: CASSLGGSYNEQFF. DNA for the CDR3: TGTGCCAGCAGTTTAGGGGGCTCCTACAATGAGCAGTTCTTC.

There are a few counts of this clone. The rearrangement uses TRBV6-6 and TRBJ2-7; tentatively, D is TRBD1 (5 bases). The CDR3 has 16 amino acids. Germline lookup yields CDR1 MNHNY and CDR2 SVGAGI (reference sequence). V gave up 5 bases and J gave up 3 bases, with 20 bases separating them. CDR3 sequence reads: CASSPPTGQKNYEQYF. The CDR3 coding sequence is TGTGCCAGCAGTCCGCCTACCGGACAAAAGAACTACGAGCAGTACTTC.

The chain links TRBV9 to TRBJ2-7; maybe TRBD2 (6 bases). V gave up 4 bases and J gave up 2 bases, with 7 bases separating them. Germline V gene lookup returns CDR1 SGDLS and CDR2 YYNGEE. This CDR3 spans 12 amino acids. The CDR3 nucleotides read TGTGCCAGCAGCCCGGGGGCCTACGAGCAGTACTTC. Translation: CASSPGAYEQYF.

V is TRBV12-5 and J is TRBJ1-6; the D gene is possibly TRBD1 (5 bases). The V end lost 1 base, the J end lost 10 bases, and 11 bases lay between the germline ends. The CDR3 runs 14 residues. The germline V gene has CDR1 LGHNT and CDR2 FRNRAP. The CDR3 nucleotides are TGTGCTAGTGGTTTGGGGCAGGGTTACTCACCCCTCCACTTT. It yields the protein CASGLGQGYSPLHF. The full variable domain, rest sourced from reference TRBV12-5 and TRBJ1-6, is DARVTQTPRHKVTEMGQEVTMRCQPILGHNTVFWYRQTMMQGLELLAYFRNRAPLDDSGMPKDRFSAEMPDATLATLKIQPSEPRDSAVYFCASGLGQGYSPLHFGNGTRLTVT.

The V gene is TRBV5-1, the J gene TRBJ1-1; TRBD1 is a possible D gene (6 bases). With 0 bases removed from V and 4 bases from J, the gap between germline ends came to 13 bases. Germline CDR1 reads SGHRS; CDR2 reads YFSETQ. The CDR3 is 15 residues long. The CDR3 DNA sequence: TGCGCCAGCAGCTTGGTGGGGGGGCCGGGCACTGAAGCTTTCTTT. This gives the protein CASSLVGGPGTEAFF.

The chain recombines TRBV27 with TRBJ2-2; 9 nucleotides line up with TRBD2. Trimming at V came to 3 bases and at J to 7 bases, leaving 6 bases not matched to a gene. This CDR3 spans 15 amino acids. Germline-derived CDR1 and CDR2 are MNHEY and SMNVEV (reference sequence). In DNA form, the CDR3 reads TGTGCCAGCAGTTTTAGCGGGGGTGCATTCGGGGAGCTGTTTTTT. The encoded protein is CASSFSGGAFGELFF.

The V and J genes are TRBV2 and TRBJ2-2; TRBD2 agrees at 8 bases. Germline CDR1 reads SNHLY; CDR2 reads FYNNEI. The CDR3 has 16 residues. Trimming removed 7 bases from V and 7 bases from J; junction bases left unmatched: 14. CDR3: CASTPGIAGNHGELFF. In DNA, the CDR3 is TGTGCCAGCACCCCAGGAATAGCGGGGAACCACGGGGAGCTGTTTTTT.

The sample holds a few counts of this clone. The V and J genes are TRBV7-6 and TRBJ2-1; 9 nucleotides line up with TRBD2. This CDR3 contains 16 residues. The V gene end was trimmed by 1 base and the J gene end by 4 bases; junction bases not matched to a gene: 5. Germline V gene lookup returns CDR1 SGHVS and CDR2 FNYEAQ. CDR3 in amino acids: CASSLGASGKYNEQFF. As DNA, the CDR3 is TGTGCCAGCAGCTTAGGGGCTAGCGGGAAGTACAATGAGCAGTTCTTC. The full variable domain, its missing parts supplied by reference TRBV7-6 and TRBJ2-1, is GAGVSQSPRYKVTKRGQDVALRCDPISGHVSLYWYRQALGQGPEFLTYFNYEAQQDKSGLPNDRFSAERPEGSISTLTIQRTEQRDSAMYRCASSLGASGKYNEQFFGPGTRLTVL.

V and J are TRBV11-2 and TRBJ2-1, with a weak D call TRBD1 (6 bases). Germline V gives CDR1 SGHAT, CDR2 FQNNGV. The length of the CDR3 is 18 residues. The V and J ends lost 3 bases and 3 bases respectively, with 21 bases between them. The CDR3 protein is CASSFYPDRLSSYNEQFF. The CDR3 coding sequence is TGTGCCAGCAGCTTCTATCCGGACAGACTGTCTAGCTACAATGAGCAGTTCTTC.